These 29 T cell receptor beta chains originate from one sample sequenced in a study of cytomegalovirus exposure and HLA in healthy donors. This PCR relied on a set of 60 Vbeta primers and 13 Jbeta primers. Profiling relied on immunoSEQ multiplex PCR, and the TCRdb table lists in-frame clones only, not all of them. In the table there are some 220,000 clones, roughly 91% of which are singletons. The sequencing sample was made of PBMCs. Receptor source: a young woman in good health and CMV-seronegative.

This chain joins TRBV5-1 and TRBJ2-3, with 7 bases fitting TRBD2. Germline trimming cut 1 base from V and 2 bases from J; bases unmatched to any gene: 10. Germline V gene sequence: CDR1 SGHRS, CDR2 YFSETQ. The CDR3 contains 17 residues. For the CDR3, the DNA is TGCGCCAGCAGCTTGATTTTTGCGGGGGTGGACACAGATACGCAGTATTTT. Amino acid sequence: CASSLIFAGVDTDTQYF. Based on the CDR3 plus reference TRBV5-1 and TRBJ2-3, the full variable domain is KAGVTQTPRYLIKTRGQQVTLSCSPISGHRSVSWYQQTPGQGLQFLFEYFSETQRNKGNFPGRFSGRQFSNSRSEMNVSTLELGDSALYLCASSLIFAGVDTDTQYFGPGTRLTVL.

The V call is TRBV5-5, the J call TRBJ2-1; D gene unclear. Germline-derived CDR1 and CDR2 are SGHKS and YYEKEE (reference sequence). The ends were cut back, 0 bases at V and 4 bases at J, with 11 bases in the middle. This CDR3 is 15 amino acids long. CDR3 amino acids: CASSLGASAYNEQFF. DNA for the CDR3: TGTGCCAGCAGCTTGGGGGCATCGGCTTACAATGAGCAGTTCTTC.

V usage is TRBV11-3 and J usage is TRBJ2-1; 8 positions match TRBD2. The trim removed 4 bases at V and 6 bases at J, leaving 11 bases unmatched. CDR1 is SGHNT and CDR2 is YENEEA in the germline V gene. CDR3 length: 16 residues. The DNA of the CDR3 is TGTGCCAGCAGCTGGGGGGGGCGGGAGGCCCTCAATGAGCAGTTCTTC. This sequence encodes CASSWGGREALNEQFF.

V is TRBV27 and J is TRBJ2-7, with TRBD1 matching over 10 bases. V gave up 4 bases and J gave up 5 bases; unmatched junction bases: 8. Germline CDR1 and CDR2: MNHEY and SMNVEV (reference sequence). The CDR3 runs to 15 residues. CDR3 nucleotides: TGTGCCAGCAGTTACGGGGACAGGGGAAATCACGAGCAGTACTTC. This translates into CASSYGDRGNHEQYF.

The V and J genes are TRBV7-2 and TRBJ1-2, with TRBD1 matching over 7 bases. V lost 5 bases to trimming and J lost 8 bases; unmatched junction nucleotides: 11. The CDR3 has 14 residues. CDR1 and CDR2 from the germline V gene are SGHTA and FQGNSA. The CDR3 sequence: CASSAQQGRWGYTF. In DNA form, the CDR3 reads TGTGCCAGCAGCGCGCAACAGGGGAGATGGGGCTACACCTTC.

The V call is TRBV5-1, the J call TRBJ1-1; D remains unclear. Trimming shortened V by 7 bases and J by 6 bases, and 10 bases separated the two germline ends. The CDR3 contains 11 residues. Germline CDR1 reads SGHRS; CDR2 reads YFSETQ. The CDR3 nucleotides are TGCGCCAGCCGAGCGGCGTCTGAAGCTTTCTTT. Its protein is CASRAASEAFF.

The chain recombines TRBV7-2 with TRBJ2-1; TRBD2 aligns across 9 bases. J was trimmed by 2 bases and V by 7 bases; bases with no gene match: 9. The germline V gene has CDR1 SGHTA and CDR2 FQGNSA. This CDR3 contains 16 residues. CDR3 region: CASTPRAGGPYNEQFF. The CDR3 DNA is TGTGCCAGCACCCCGAGGGCGGGAGGGCCCTACAATGAGCAGTTCTTC.

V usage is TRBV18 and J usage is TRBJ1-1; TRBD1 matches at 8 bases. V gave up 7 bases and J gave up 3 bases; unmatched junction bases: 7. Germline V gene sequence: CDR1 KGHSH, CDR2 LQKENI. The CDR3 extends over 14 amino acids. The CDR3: CASYWTGLDTEAFF. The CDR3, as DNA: TGTGCCAGCTATTGGACAGGGCTAGACACTGAAGCTTTCTTT.

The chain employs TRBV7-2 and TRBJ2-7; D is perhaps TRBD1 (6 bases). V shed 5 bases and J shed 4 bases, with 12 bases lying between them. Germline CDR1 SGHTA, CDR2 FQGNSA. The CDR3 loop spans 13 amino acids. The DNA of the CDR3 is TGTGCCAGCAGCCGGGACAAACAGTACGAGCAGTACTTC. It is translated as CASSRDKQYEQYF.

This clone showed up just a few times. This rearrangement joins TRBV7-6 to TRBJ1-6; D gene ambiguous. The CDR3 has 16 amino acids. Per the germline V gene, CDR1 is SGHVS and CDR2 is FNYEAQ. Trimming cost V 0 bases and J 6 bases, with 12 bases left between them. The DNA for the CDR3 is TGTGCCAGCAGCTTAGCGGGCCCAACAACTAATTCACCCCTCCACTTT. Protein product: CASSLAGPTTNSPLHF.

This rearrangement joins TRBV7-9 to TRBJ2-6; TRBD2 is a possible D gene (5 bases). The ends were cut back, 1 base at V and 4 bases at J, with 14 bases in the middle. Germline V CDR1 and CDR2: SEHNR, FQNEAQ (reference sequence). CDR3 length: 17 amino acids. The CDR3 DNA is TGTGCCAGCAGCTTAGGGCTGGCAGGCGGGGGGGCCAACGTCCTGACTTTC. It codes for CASSLGLAGGGANVLTF.

Here the CDR3 reads CASSYAEGNQPQHF. The CDR3 DNA reads TGTGCCAGCAGTTACGCGGAGGGAAATCAGCCCCAGCATTTT. The chain combines TRBV6-5 with TRBJ1-5; no reliable D call. The germline gives CDR1 MNHEY, CDR2 SVGAGI. The CDR3 extends over 14 amino acids. Trimming shortened V by 2 bases and J by 4 bases, and 9 bases separated the two germline ends.

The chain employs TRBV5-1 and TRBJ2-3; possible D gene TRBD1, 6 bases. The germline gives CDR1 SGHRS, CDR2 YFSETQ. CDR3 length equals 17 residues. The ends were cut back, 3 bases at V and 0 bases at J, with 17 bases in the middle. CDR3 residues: CASSSTLGDISTDTQYF. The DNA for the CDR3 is TGCGCCAGCAGCTCGACCCTAGGGGACATTAGCACAGATACGCAGTATTTT.

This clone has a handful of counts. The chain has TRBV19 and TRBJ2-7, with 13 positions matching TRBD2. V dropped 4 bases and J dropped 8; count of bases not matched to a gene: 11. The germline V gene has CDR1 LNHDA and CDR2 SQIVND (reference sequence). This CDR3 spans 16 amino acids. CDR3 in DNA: TGTGCCAGTAGTACGGGACTAGCGGGGAACCCCTATCAGCAGTACTTC. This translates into CASSTGLAGNPYQQYF. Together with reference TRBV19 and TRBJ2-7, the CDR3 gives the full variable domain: DGGITQSPKYLFRKEGQNVTLSCEQNLNHDAMYWYRQDPGQGLRLIYYSQIVNDFQKGDIAEGYSVSREKKESFPLTVTSAQKNPTAFYLCASSTGLAGNPYQQYFGPGTRLTVT.

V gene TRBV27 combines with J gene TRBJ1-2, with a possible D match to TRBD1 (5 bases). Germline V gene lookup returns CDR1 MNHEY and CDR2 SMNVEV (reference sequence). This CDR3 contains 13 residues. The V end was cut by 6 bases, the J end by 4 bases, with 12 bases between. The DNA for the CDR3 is TGTGCCAGCAGAGCAGGGCCCGCCTATGGCTACACCTTC. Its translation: CASRAGPAYGYTF.

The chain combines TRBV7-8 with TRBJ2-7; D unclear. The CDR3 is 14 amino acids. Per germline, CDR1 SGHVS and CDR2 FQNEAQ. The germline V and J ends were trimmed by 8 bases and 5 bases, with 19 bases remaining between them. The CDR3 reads CASSFAEIYDEQYF. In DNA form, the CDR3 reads TGTGCCAGCTCCTTCGCGGAGATCTACGACGAGCAGTACTTC.

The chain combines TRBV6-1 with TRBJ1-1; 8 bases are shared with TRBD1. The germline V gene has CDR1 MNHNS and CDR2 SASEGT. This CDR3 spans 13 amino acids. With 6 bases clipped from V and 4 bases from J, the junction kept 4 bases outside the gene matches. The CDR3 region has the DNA TGTGCCAGCAGGGCACAGGGGGGCACTGAAGCTTTCTTT. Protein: CASRAQGGTEAFF.

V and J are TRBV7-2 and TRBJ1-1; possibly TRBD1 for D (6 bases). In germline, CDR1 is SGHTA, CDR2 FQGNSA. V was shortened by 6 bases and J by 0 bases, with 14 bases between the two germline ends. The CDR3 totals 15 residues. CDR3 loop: CASSYTNRVNTEAFF. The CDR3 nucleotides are TGTGCCAGCAGTTACACAAACAGGGTGAACACTGAAGCTTTCTTT.

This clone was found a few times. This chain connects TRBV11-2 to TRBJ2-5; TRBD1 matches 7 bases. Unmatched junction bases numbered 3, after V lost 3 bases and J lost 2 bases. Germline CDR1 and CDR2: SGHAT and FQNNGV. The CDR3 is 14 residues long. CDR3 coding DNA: TGTGCCAGCAGCTTTCTCAGGGGGCAAGAGACCCAGTACTTC. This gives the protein CASSFLRGQETQYF.

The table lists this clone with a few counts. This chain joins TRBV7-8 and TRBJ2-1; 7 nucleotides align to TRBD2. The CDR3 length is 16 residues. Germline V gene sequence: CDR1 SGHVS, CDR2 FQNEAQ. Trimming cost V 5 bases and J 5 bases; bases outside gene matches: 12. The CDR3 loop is CASSQSRARGNNEQFF. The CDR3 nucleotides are TGTGCCAGCAGCCAATCGCGCGCGCGGGGGAACAATGAGCAGTTCTTC. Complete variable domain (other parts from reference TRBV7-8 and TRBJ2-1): GAGVSQSPRYKVAKRGQDVALRCDPISGHVSLFWYQQALGQGPEFLTYFQNEAQLDKSGLPSDRFFAERPEGSVSTLKIQRTQQEDSAVYLCASSQSRARGNNEQFFGPGTRLTVL.

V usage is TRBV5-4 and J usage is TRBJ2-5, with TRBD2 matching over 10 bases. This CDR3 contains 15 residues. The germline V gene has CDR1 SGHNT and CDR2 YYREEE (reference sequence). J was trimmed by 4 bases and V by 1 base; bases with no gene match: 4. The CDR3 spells CASSLPSGSRETQYF. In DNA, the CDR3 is TGTGCCAGCAGCTTGCCTAGCGGGAGTAGAGAGACCCAGTACTTC.

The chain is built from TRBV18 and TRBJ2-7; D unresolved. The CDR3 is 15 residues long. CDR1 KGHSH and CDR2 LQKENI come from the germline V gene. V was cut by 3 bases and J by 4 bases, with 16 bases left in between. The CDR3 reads CASSPPGWYSYEQYF. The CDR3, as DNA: TGTGCCAGCTCACCCCCAGGATGGTATTCTTACGAGCAGTACTTC.

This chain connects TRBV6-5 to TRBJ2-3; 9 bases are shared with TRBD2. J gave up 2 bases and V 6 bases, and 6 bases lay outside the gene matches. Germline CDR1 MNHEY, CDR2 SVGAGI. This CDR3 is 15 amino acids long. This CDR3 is CASRSGLAYTDTQYF. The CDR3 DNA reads TGTGCCAGCAGATCCGGACTAGCGTACACAGATACGCAGTATTTT.

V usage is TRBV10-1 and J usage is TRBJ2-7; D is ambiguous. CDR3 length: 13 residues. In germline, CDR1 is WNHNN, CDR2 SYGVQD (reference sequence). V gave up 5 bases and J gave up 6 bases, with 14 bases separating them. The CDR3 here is CASSRSSDGEQYF. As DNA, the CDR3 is TGCGCCAGCAGTCGTAGCTCGGATGGCGAGCAGTACTTC.

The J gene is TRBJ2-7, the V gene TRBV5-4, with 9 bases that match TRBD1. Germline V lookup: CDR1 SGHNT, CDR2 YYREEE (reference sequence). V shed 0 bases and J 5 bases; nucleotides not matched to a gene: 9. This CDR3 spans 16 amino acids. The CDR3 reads CASSLARGTGSHEQYF. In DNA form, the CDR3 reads TGTGCCAGCAGCTTGGCCCGAGGGACAGGGTCCCACGAGCAGTACTTC.

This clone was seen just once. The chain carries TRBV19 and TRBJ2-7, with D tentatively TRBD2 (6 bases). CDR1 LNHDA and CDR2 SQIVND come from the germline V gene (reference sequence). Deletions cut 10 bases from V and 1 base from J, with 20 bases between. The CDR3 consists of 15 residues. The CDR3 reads CAIKVYSGPSYEQYF. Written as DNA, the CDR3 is TGTGCCATCAAGGTTTATAGCGGACCATCCTACGAGCAGTACTTC.

The CDR3 region is CAWNLAGNYEQYF. The CDR3 DNA follows: TGTGCCTGGAACCTAGCGGGAAACTACGAGCAGTACTTC. The chain joins TRBV30 to TRBJ2-7, with 9 bases aligning to TRBD2. The CDR3 loop spans 13 amino acids. The V segment lost 4 bases and the J segment 3 bases; nucleotides outside the gene matches: 4. CDR1 GTSNPN and CDR2 SVGIG come from the germline V gene (reference sequence). Based on the CDR3 plus reference TRBV30 and TRBJ2-7, the full variable domain is SQTIHQWPATLVQPVGSPLSLECTVEGTSNPNLYWYRQAAGRGLQLLFYSVGIGQISSEVPQNLSASRPQDRQFILSSKKLLLSDSGFYLCAWNLAGNYEQYFGPGTRLTVT.

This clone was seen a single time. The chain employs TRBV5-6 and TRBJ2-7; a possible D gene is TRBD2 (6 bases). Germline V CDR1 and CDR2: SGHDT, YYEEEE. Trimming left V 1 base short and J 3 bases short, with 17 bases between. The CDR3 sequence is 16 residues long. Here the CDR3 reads CASSLLSSDPIYEQYF. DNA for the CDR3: TGTGCCAGCAGCTTGTTGTCTAGCGACCCTATCTACGAGCAGTACTTC.

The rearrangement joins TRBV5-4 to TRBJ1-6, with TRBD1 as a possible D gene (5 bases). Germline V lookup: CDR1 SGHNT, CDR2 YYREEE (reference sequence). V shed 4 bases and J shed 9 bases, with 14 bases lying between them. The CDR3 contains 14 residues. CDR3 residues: CASSPLGRGSPLHF. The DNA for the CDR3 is TGTGCCAGCAGCCCCCTAGGGAGGGGTTCACCCCTCCACTTT.